This T cell receptor beta chain stems from a study of cytomegalovirus exposure and HLA in healthy donors. With 3 bases removed from V and 4 bases from J, the gap between germline ends came to 9 bases. The CDR3 totals 14 residues. CDR1 KGHSH and CDR2 LQKENI come from the germline V gene. A multiplex PCR was run with 60 Vbeta primers and 13 Jbeta primers. The protocol was immunoSEQ multiplex PCR, while the TCRdb copy is restricted to in-frame clones and leaves out a portion. The data show roughly 190,000 clones, roughly 74% seen once. What was sequenced was PBMCs. V gene TRBV18 combines with J gene TRBJ2-2; D ambiguous. This clonotype was obtained from a woman aged 30 to 39 in good health and CMV-seropositive. CDR3 residues: CASSPLPVTGELFF. CDR3 coding DNA: TGTGCCAGCTCACCTCTACCCGTCACCGGGGAGCTGTTTTTT.